This T cell receptor (beta chain) was identified during a study of graft-versus-host responses after intestinal transplantation. Study-wide context: Every one of the recipients received anti-thymocyte globulin induction and afterwards took tacrolimus and steroids for around 3 years. Study observations and caveats: Within the allografts of patients who had graft-donor T cell macrochimerism, graft-versus-host to host-versus-graft clonal ratios were high. Detection of GvH clones occurred in recipient marrow, and some had their first appearance in ileum or blood.

The ends were cut back, 6 bases at V and 3 bases at J, with 17 bases in the middle. This CDR3 has 15 residues. Germline CDR1 LNHDA, CDR2 SQIVND (reference sequence). Produced via immunoSEQ multiplex PCR; TCRdb's table is partial and in-frame only. The sample includes some 25,000 clones, roughly 43% of them seen just once. Responders (about 200,000, CFSE-labeled) met about 200,000 stimulators that were irradiated and violet-dye-labeled. The sample consisted of alloreactive CD4+ T cells from a mixed lymphocyte reaction culture, taken before intestinal transplant. Subset of the sample: CFSE-low proliferating T cells sorted from approximately 6-day pre-transplant mixed lymphocyte reaction (GvH or HvG direction). The chain carries TRBV19 and TRBJ1-2; the D gene is possibly TRBD1 (5 bases). This TCR derives from a human patient who received an intestinal transplant. The CDR3, as DNA: TGTGCCAGTAGAAGGTCGGGGGAAGGGTACTATGGCTACACCTTC. Translated, it gives CASRRSGEGYYGYTF.